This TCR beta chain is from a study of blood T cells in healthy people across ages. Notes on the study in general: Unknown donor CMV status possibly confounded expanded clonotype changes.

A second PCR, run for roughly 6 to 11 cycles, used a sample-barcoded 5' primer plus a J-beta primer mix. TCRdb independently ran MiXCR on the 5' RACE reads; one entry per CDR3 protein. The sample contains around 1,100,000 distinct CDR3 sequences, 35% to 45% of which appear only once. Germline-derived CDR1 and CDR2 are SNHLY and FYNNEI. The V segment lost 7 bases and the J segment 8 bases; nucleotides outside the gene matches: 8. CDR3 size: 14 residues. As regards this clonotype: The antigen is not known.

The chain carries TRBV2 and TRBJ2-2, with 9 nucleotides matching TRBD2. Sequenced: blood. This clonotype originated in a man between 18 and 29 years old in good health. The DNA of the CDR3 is TGTGCCAGCATAGTGGGACTAGCATCTGGGGAGCTGTTTTTT. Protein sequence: CASIVGLASGELFF.